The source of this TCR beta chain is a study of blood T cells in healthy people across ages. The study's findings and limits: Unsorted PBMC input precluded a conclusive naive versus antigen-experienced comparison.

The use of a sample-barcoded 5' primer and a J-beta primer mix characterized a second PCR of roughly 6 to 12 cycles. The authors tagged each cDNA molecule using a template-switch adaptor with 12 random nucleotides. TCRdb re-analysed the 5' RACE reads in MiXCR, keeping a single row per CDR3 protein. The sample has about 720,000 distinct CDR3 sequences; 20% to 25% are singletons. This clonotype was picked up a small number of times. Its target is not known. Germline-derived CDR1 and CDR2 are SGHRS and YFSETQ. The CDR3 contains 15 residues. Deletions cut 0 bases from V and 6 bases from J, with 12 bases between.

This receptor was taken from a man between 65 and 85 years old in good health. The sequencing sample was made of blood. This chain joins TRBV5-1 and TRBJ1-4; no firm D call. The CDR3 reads CASSLATGVDEKLFF. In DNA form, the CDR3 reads TGCGCCAGCAGCTTGGCGACGGGTGTGGATGAAAAACTGTTTTTT.